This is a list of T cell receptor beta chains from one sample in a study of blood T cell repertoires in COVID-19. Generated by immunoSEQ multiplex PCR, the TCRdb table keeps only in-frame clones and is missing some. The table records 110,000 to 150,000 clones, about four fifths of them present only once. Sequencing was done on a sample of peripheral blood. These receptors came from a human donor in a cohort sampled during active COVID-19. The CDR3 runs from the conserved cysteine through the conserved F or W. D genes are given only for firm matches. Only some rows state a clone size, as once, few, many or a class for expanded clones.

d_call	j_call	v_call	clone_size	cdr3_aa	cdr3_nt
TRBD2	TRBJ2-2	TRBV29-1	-	CSAHTSGVAGGVTGELFF	TGCAGCGCACATACGTCCGGCGTAGCGGGAGGGGTTACCGGGGAGCTGTTTTTT
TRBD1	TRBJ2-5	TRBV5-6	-	CASSAGGWGQETQYF	TGTGCCAGCAGCGCAGGGGGATGGGGGCAAGAGACCCAGTACTTC
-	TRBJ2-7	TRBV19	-	CASRYSPSSSYEQYF	TGTGCCAGTAGGTACTCTCCATCGAGCTCCTACGAGCAGTACTTC
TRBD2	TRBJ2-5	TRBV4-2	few	CASRAGGDQETQYF	TGTGCCAGCAGGGCCGGGGGGGACCAAGAGACCCAGTACTTC
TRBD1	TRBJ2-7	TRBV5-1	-	CASSLAYGTGGNEQYF	TGCGCCAGCAGCTTGGCCTATGGGACAGGGGGGAACGAGCAGTACTTC
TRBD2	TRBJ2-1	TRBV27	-	CASSRGLADYNEQFF	TGTGCCAGCAGTCGGGGACTAGCGGACTACAATGAGCAGTTCTTC
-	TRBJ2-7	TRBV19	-	CASSTSGDPVYEQYF	TGTGCCAGTAGTACCTCAGGGGACCCGGTCTACGAGCAGTACTTC
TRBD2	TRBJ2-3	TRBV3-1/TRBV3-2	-	CASSQGGRDTDTQYF	TGTGCCAGCAGCCAGGGCGGGAGAGACACAGATACGCAGTATTTT
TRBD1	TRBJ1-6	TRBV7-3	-	CASSLTGTGVNSPLHF	TGTGCCAGCAGCTTAACGGGGACAGGTGTCAATTCACCCCTCCACTTT
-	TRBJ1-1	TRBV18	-	CASSPGTTSNTEAFF	TGTGCCAGCTCACCGGGGACAACTTCTAACACTGAAGCTTTCTTT
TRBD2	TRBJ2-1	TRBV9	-	CASSTSLGAGVIGNEQFF	TGTGCCAGCAGCACCTCCCTAGGGGCGGGAGTAATTGGAAATGAGCAGTTCTTC
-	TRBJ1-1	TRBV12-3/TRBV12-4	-	CASSLDRSTEAFF	TGTGCCAGCAGTCTAGACAGGAGTACTGAAGCTTTCTTT
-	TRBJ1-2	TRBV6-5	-	CASSYQQGSGYTF	TGTGCCAGCAGTTACCAACAGGGTAGTGGCTACACCTTC
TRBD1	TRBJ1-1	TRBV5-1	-	CASSFTGGNTEAFF	TGCGCCAGCAGCTTCACAGGGGGGAACACTGAAGCTTTCTTT
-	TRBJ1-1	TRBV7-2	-	CASSLVGTGVNTEAFF	TGTGCCAGCAGCTTAGTCGGAACAGGTGTGAACACTGAAGCTTTCTTT
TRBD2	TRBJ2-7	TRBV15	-	CATSREPSGFYEQYF	TGTGCCACCAGCAGAGAGCCTAGCGGGTTCTACGAGCAGTACTTC
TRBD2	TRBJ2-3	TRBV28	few	CASSPFVPGLAGVPDTQYF	TGTGCCAGCAGTCCTTTCGTCCCGGGACTAGCGGGAGTCCCAGATACGCAGTATTTT
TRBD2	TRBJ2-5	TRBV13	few	CASSLGHEREAGETQYF	TGTGCCAGCAGCTTAGGCCACGAGCGGGAGGCGGGAGAGACCCAGTACTTC
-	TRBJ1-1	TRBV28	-	CASSGGLGRSAFF	TGTGCCAGCAGTGGGGGACTCGGGAGGTCAGCTTTCTTT
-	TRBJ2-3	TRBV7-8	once	CASSLPRTTRSTDTQYF	TGTGCCAGCAGCTTACCGAGGACAACCAGATCCACAGATACGCAGTATTTT
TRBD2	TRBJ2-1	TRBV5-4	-	CASSLGTRYNEQFF	TGTGCCAGCAGCTTAGGGACTAGGTACAATGAGCAGTTCTTC
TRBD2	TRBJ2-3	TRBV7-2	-	CASSIQAGGFADTQYF	TGTGCCAGCAGCATCCAAGCGGGAGGGTTTGCAGATACGCAGTATTTT
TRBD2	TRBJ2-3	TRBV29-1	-	CSVETSGSGTDTQYF	TGCAGCGTTGAAACTAGCGGGAGTGGCACAGATACGCAGTATTTT
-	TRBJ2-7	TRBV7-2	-	CASSLVYEGEQYF	TGTGCCAGCAGCTTAGTATACGAGGGCGAGCAGTACTTC
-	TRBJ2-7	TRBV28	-	CASSVPDKTYEQYF	TGTGCCAGCAGCGTCCCGGACAAGACCTACGAGCAGTACTTC
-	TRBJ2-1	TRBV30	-	CAWSVLVGEQFF	TGTGCCTGGAGTGTACTTGTCGGTGAGCAGTTCTTC
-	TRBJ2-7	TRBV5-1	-	CASSLASDRTEQYF	TGCGCCAGCAGCTTGGCCAGCGACAGGACCGAGCAGTACTTC
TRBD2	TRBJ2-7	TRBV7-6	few	CASSLARTSGTYEQYF	TGTGCCAGCAGCTTAGCTCGGACTAGCGGCACCTACGAGCAGTACTTC
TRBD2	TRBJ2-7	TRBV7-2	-	CASSLGLAGDYEQYF	TGTGCCAGCAGCTTGGGACTAGCGGGAGACTACGAGCAGTACTTC
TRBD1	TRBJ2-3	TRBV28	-	CASEGDRGGTDTQYF	TGTGCCAGTGAGGGAGACAGGGGTGGCACAGATACGCAGTATTTT
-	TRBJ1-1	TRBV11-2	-	CASSFPPQGDGEAFF	TGTGCCAGCAGCTTCCCGCCACAGGGAGATGGTGAAGCTTTCTTT